One T cell receptor beta chain is described in this entry. The antigen is not known. The data originate from a study of T-cell reconstitution after alpha-beta-depleted transplantation in children. Study outcomes and limitations: Day-60 TCRbeta diversity that was high in some patients was derived from surviving recipient T cells and thymic progenitors. Most T-cell counts and diversity one year after the transplant came from T cells that were newly produced. There were reportedly several hundred expanded graft clones from which alpha-beta T cells came about two months after transplant.

Library preparation (for TCRbeta) was performed with unique molecular identifiers. TCRdb re-called the PCR reads through MiXCR, storing one row per CDR3 protein. This table has fewer than 350,000 distinct CDR3 sequences, around a tenth appearing once. The specimen comprised PBMCs, sampled before TCRalphabeta/CD19-depleted stem cell transplant. This TCR came from a boy under two years old with acute myeloid leukemia, due to receive a stem cell transplant.

The CDR3 sequence: CASRGTGNEQYF. The CDR3 coding sequence is TGTGCCAGTAGGGGGACAGGTAACGAGCAGTACTTC. V and J are TRBV19 and TRBJ2-7; TRBD1 matches 8 bases. Germline CDR1 is LNHDA and CDR2 is SQIVND (reference sequence). V lost 6 bases, J lost 5 bases, and 3 bases stayed unmatched. This CDR3 spans 12 amino acids.